This TCR beta chain is drawn from a study of blood T cell repertoires in COVID-19. Only in-frame clones appear in the TCRdb table, and some are missing; sequencing was by immunoSEQ multiplex PCR. The repertoire holds 150,000 or so clones, with around 85% as singletons. V was trimmed by 3 bases and J by 0 bases, leaving 11 bases between them. This CDR3 comprises 14 residues. From germline, CDR1 is DFQATT and CDR2 SNEGSKA (reference sequence). The specimen sequenced was peripheral blood. This TCR derives from a human donor with acute or convalescent COVID-19. The donor label of this sample is uncertain. This chain connects TRBV20-1 to TRBJ1-1; no clear D. The DNA of the CDR3 is TGCAGTGCTAGTACGGGTCCTCTGAACACTGAAGCTTTCTTT. Its protein is CSASTGPLNTEAFF.